This entry lists 32 T cell receptor beta chains sequenced from one sample in a study of blood T cell repertoires in COVID-19. Using immunoSEQ multiplex PCR, the repertoire was profiled, and TCRdb retains in-frame clones only, with some absent. Among roughly 400,000 clones listed, around 90% were seen once. The sample consisted of PBMCs or T cells enriched from blood (not recorded which). Every receptor here comes from a middle-aged woman with acute COVID-19.

The chain couples TRBV5-1 to TRBJ2-2; D possibly corresponds to TRBD1 (8 bases). Germline V CDR1 and CDR2: SGHRS, YFSETQ. CDR3 size: 15 residues. The V end was cut by 3 bases, the J end by 4 bases, with 13 bases between. CDR3 in DNA: TGCGCCAGCAGCTCACAGGGGGGGGCCACCGGGGAGCTGTTTTTT. Residues: CASSSQGGATGELFF.

V usage is TRBV15 and J usage is TRBJ1-4, with 7 nucleotides matching TRBD1. Losses at the gene ends were 1 base for V and 7 bases for J; bases not matched to a gene: 3. The CDR3 is 14 amino acids. Per germline, CDR1 LNHNV and CDR2 YYDKDF (reference sequence). The CDR3 loop is CATSRGTGGEKLFF. CDR3 sequence (DNA): TGTGCCACCAGCAGAGGGACAGGTGGTGAAAAACTGTTTTTT.

The chain couples TRBV3-1 (or the pseudogene TRBV3-2) to TRBJ2-1, with a possible D match to TRBD1 (6 bases). CDR3 length: 15 residues. The germline gives CDR1 LGHDT, CDR2 YNNKEL (reference sequence). The ends were cut back, 10 bases at V and 5 bases at J, with 21 bases in the middle. CDR3: CATGNREWPNNEQFF. As DNA, the CDR3 is TGTGCCACCGGAAACAGGGAATGGCCAAACAATGAGCAGTTCTTC.

The chain joins TRBV10-1 to TRBJ2-7; TRBD1 agrees at 7 bases. Trimming removed 10 bases from V and 1 base from J; junction bases left unmatched: 10. The CDR3 covers 14 residues. CDR1 and CDR2 (germline): WNHNN, SYGVQD (reference sequence). This chain's CDR3 is CANPGTDGSYEQYF. The CDR3, as DNA: TGCGCCAACCCCGGGACAGACGGATCCTACGAGCAGTACTTC.

J is TRBJ1-2 and V is TRBV7-9; D gene unclear. CDR1 and CDR2 from the germline V gene are SEHNR and FQNEAQ (reference sequence). Trimming shortened V by 5 bases and J by 5 bases, and 6 bases separated the two germline ends. The CDR3 loop spans 11 amino acids. The CDR3 nucleotides are TGTGCCAGCAGCCTTCTGTATGGCTACACCTTC. This encodes CASSLLYGYTF.

The chain employs TRBV29-1 and TRBJ1-1; no reliable D call. Germline CDR1 reads SQVTM; CDR2 reads ANQGSEA. V was shortened by 6 bases and J by 7 bases, with 18 bases between the two germline ends. This CDR3 spans 13 amino acids. CDR3 sequence: CSVRHGASGEAFF. DNA for the CDR3: TGCAGCGTCCGGCACGGAGCCTCCGGTGAAGCTTTCTTT.

The V and J genes are TRBV2 and TRBJ2-7, with 8 bases matching TRBD2. The germline V gene has CDR1 SNHLY and CDR2 FYNNEI. CDR3 size: 15 residues. With 7 bases clipped from V and 7 bases from J, the junction kept 15 bases outside the gene matches. Here the CDR3 reads CASTERRGVSEEQYF. CDR3 nucleotide sequence: TGTGCCAGCACCGAGCGGCGGGGGGTCTCCGAGGAGCAGTACTTC.

In this sample, this clone turned up a few times. V gene TRBV2 combines with J gene TRBJ1-1; 9 positions match TRBD1. The CDR3 is made up of 15 amino acids. Germline V gives CDR1 SNHLY, CDR2 FYNNEI. Trimming at V came to 5 bases and at J to 5 bases, leaving 9 bases not matched to a gene. The CDR3 loop is CASSRQGVEVTEAFF. CDR3 in DNA: TGTGCCAGCAGTCGACAGGGGGTAGAGGTGACTGAAGCTTTCTTT.

The J gene is TRBJ2-4, the V gene TRBV12-3 or TRBV12-4; 9 bases match TRBD1. V shed 5 bases, J shed 8 bases, and the junction held 4 bases outside the gene matches. The CDR3 has 13 residues. The CDR3 protein is CASSRGQGYIQYF. The CDR3 DNA reads as TGTGCCAGCAGTAGGGGACAGGGTTACATTCAGTACTTC.

The table lists this clone with many counts. This chain uses TRBV7-9 with TRBJ2-7, with 7 bases lining up with TRBD2. The length of the CDR3 is 12 residues. CDR1 SEHNR and CDR2 FQNEAQ come from the germline V gene (reference sequence). J lost 7 bases, V lost 5 bases, and 5 bases had no gene match. The CDR3 spells CASSPEREEQYF. The CDR3 region has the DNA TGTGCCAGCAGCCCCGAGCGGGAAGAGCAGTACTTC.

J is TRBJ1-1 and V is TRBV30; D gene unclear. This CDR3 spans 13 amino acids. V was shortened by 4 bases and J by 6 bases, with 15 bases between the two germline ends. The V gene's germline CDR1 is GTSNPN and CDR2 SVGIG (reference sequence). CDR3 protein: CAWTPRGIAEAFF. Written as DNA, the CDR3 is TGTGCCTGGACCCCCCGGGGAATCGCTGAAGCTTTCTTT.

The rearrangement links TRBV30 to TRBJ1-2; 7 bases line up with TRBD1. Germline V gene sequence: CDR1 GTSNPN, CDR2 SVGIG (reference sequence). This CDR3 is built from 13 residues. Trimming took 5 bases from V and 2 from J; bases not matched to a gene: 5. CDR3: CAWYGQANYGYTF. The CDR3 DNA follows: TGTGCCTGGTATGGACAGGCGAACTATGGCTACACCTTC.

The chain joins TRBV18 to TRBJ2-6; 7 bases align to TRBD1. Germline CDR1 and CDR2: KGHSH and LQKENI. The CDR3 length is 17 residues. The ends lost 1 base at V and 2 bases at J; junction bases unmatched: 5. CDR3 amino acids: CASSPRSTGTGANVLTF. The CDR3 nucleotides are TGTGCCAGCTCACCACGGTCGACAGGGACTGGGGCCAACGTCCTGACTTTC.

V gene TRBV7-8 combines with J gene TRBJ1-5; 7 bases match TRBD1. The CDR3 contains 15 residues. Germline assignment: CDR1 SGHVS and CDR2 FQNEAQ. V was clipped by 2 bases and J by 5 bases; unmatched bases: 6. CDR3 in DNA: TGTGCCAGCAGCTTATACAGGGGCCCCGATCAGCCCCAGCATTTT. This sequence encodes CASSLYRGPDQPQHF.

This chain links TRBV30 with TRBJ2-3, with 7 nucleotides matching TRBD2. This CDR3 is built from 14 residues. Unmatched junction bases numbered 1, after V lost 1 base and J lost 0 bases. Germline-derived CDR1 and CDR2 are GTSNPN and SVGIG (reference sequence). The CDR3 nucleotides are TGTGCCTGGAGTGGGGGGGGAAGCACAGATACGCAGTATTTT. The encoded protein is CAWSGGGSTDTQYF.

The rearrangement joins TRBV2 to TRBJ1-3; D perhaps matches TRBD1 (6 bases). CDR1 SNHLY and CDR2 FYNNEI come from the germline V gene. V lost 5 bases, J lost 1 base, and 12 bases lay in between. The CDR3 loop spans 15 amino acids. CDR3 region: CASSPQGRSGNTIYF. The CDR3 DNA is TGTGCCAGCAGTCCACAGGGAAGGTCTGGAAACACCATATATTTT.

Only one count was recorded for this clone. The V gene is TRBV9, the J gene TRBJ1-1, with 9 bases matching TRBD1. The CDR3 extends over 16 amino acids. In germline, CDR1 is SGDLS, CDR2 YYNGEE. V was pared by 2 bases and J by 2 bases, with 7 bases of the junction left unmatched. The chain's CDR3 is CASSVSRDRDNTEAFF. The CDR3 nucleotides are TGTGCCAGCAGCGTCAGCCGGGACAGGGACAACACTGAAGCTTTCTTT.

The gene calls are TRBV3-1 (or the pseudogene TRBV3-2) and TRBJ1-6; D remains ambiguous. Germline V gene sequence: CDR1 LGHDT, CDR2 YNNKEL (reference sequence). The length of the CDR3 is 14 residues. The V end lost 6 bases, the J end lost 6 bases, and 12 bases lay between the germline ends. CDR3 sequence (DNA): TGTGCCAGCAGTGCAATCAGATTTAATTCACCCCTCCACTTT. Its protein product is CASSAIRFNSPLHF.

V gene TRBV2 combines with J gene TRBJ2-1; 7 nucleotides line up with TRBD1. The CDR3 spans 13 residues. Unmatched junction bases numbered 16, after V lost 8 bases and J lost 15 bases. Germline V lookup: CDR1 SNHLY, CDR2 FYNNEI. The CDR3 nucleotides read TGTGCCAGCTCATGGGACAGAGACCCGAGCGCGTTCTTC. Translated, it gives CASSWDRDPSAFF.

V usage is TRBV11-2 and J usage is TRBJ2-2; 7 nucleotides agree with TRBD1. This CDR3 is 15 amino acids long. V shed 1 base, J shed 1 base, and the junction held 0 bases outside the gene matches. Germline V lookup: CDR1 SGHAT, CDR2 FQNNGV. CDR3 in amino acids: CASSLAGGNTGELFF. The CDR3 DNA reads TGTGCCAGCAGCTTAGCAGGGGGGAACACCGGGGAGCTGTTTTTT.

The rearrangement joins TRBV5-1 to TRBJ2-5; 10 positions match TRBD2. J gave up 3 bases and V 0 bases, and 5 bases lay outside the gene matches. Germline V gene lookup returns CDR1 SGHRS and CDR2 YFSETQ. The CDR3 spans 16 residues. CDR3 in amino acids: CASSLEGLAGEETQYF. CDR3 sequence (DNA): TGCGCCAGCAGCTTGGAGGGCCTAGCGGGGGAAGAGACCCAGTACTTC. The full variable domain, its missing parts supplied by reference TRBV5-1 and TRBJ2-5, is KAGVTQTPRYLIKTRGQQVTLSCSPISGHRSVSWYQQTPGQGLQFLFEYFSETQRNKGNFPGRFSGRQFSNSRSEMNVSTLELGDSALYLCASSLEGLAGEETQYFGPGTRLLVL.

The chain uses TRBV6-5 and TRBJ1-2; D unresolved. Germline V gene lookup returns CDR1 MNHEY and CDR2 SVGAGI. Trimming removed 6 bases from V and 1 base from J, with 12 bases in between. This CDR3 comprises 14 residues. The CDR3 loop reads CASRPGLDNYGYTF. The CDR3 DNA sequence: TGTGCCAGCAGACCGGGTCTCGATAACTATGGCTACACCTTC.

This chain joins TRBV5-1 and TRBJ2-1; 12 bases are shared with TRBD1. The germline gives CDR1 SGHRS, CDR2 YFSETQ. This CDR3 contains 16 residues. V shed 4 bases and J 7 bases; nucleotides not matched to a gene: 9. The CDR3 loop reads CASSTGGQGAGNEQFF. CDR3 DNA: TGCGCCAGCAGCACAGGGGGACAGGGGGCTGGGAATGAGCAGTTCTTC.

This clone was seen only a few times. The V gene is TRBV2, the J gene TRBJ1-6, with D possibly TRBD1 on 5 matching bases. The germline V and J ends were trimmed by 8 bases and 11 bases, with 13 bases remaining between them. The CDR3 is 12 amino acids. Germline CDR1 reads SNHLY; CDR2 reads FYNNEI. The CDR3 sequence is CASAYGAAPLHF. The DNA of the CDR3 is TGTGCCAGCGCCTATGGGGCGGCACCCCTCCACTTT.

This rearrangement joins TRBV5-1 to TRBJ1-3; D is uncertain. Germline V lookup: CDR1 SGHRS, CDR2 YFSETQ. CDR3 length: 14 amino acids. Trimming pared 3 bases from V and 1 base from J, leaving 8 bases between. The CDR3 DNA reads TGCGCCAGCAGCTCGACAAGATCTGGAAACACCATATATTTT. It specifies CASSSTRSGNTIYF. The entire variable domain, with the rest obtained from reference TRBV5-1 and TRBJ1-3, is as follows: KAGVTQTPRYLIKTRGQQVTLSCSPISGHRSVSWYQQTPGQGLQFLFEYFSETQRNKGNFPGRFSGRQFSNSRSEMNVSTLELGDSALYLCASSSTRSGNTIYFGEGSWLTVV.

The chain links TRBV25-1 to TRBJ2-2; TRBD2 agrees at 7 bases. Germline V gene lookup returns CDR1 MGHDK and CDR2 SYGVNS. J lost 4 bases, V lost 4 bases, and 15 bases had no gene match. The CDR3 totals 18 residues. Here the CDR3 reads CASSVLGVGGRVTGELFF. The CDR3 DNA is TGTGCCAGCAGTGTCCTCGGGGTTGGGGGGAGGGTCACCGGGGAGCTGTTTTTT.

This chain links TRBV18 with TRBJ1-2; 8 nucleotides line up with TRBD1. The CDR3 has 16 amino acids. With 3 bases clipped from V and 7 bases from J, the junction kept 13 bases outside the gene matches. CDR1 and CDR2 from the germline V gene are KGHSH and LQKENI. The CDR3 spells CASSPIVDRVGSGYTF. Written as DNA, the CDR3 is TGTGCCAGCTCACCTATAGTGGACAGGGTGGGTTCTGGCTACACCTTC.

The J gene is TRBJ2-1, the V gene TRBV6-5, with TRBD2 identical over 12 bases. The germline V gene has CDR1 MNHEY and CDR2 SVGAGI. J lost 7 bases, V lost 5 bases, and 6 bases had no gene match. The length of the CDR3 is 15 residues. The CDR3 reads CASSRASGGANEQFF. The CDR3 nucleotides read TGTGCCAGCAGTCGGGCTAGCGGGGGGGCTAATGAGCAGTTCTTC.

The chain links TRBV19 to TRBJ2-5; tentative D call: TRBD1 (6 bases). The CDR3 spans 15 residues. Germline loops: CDR1 LNHDA, CDR2 SQIVND (reference sequence). V was pared by 5 bases and J by 4 bases, with 17 bases between. The CDR3 DNA reads TGTGCCAGTAGTGTTAACGGCAGGGGCCGAGAGACCCAGTACTTC. As protein: CASSVNGRGRETQYF.

The CDR3 spells CASSIGETGGAYGYTF. DNA for the CDR3: TGTGCCAGTAGTATAGGGGAAACCGGCGGGGCCTATGGCTACACCTTC. The chain employs TRBV19 and TRBJ1-2, with D perhaps matching TRBD1 (5 bases). CDR1 and CDR2 (germline): LNHDA, SQIVND (reference sequence). V lost 1 base to trimming and J lost 4 bases, with 16 bases between them. The CDR3 runs to 16 residues.

This clone showed up just a few times. The chain carries TRBV18 and TRBJ1-1; D gene uncertain. Per the germline V gene, CDR1 is KGHSH and CDR2 is LQKENI. This CDR3 has 13 amino acids. Deletions cut 6 bases from V and 1 base from J, with 9 bases between. DNA for the CDR3: TGTGCCAGCTCCTTACAGAAGAACACTGAAGCTTTCTTT. It is translated as CASSLQKNTEAFF.

The chain employs TRBV7-9 and TRBJ1-1; the D is unclear. Trimming removed 1 base from V and 4 bases from J, with 4 bases in between. This CDR3 is 12 amino acids long. In germline, CDR1 is SEHNR, CDR2 FQNEAQ (reference sequence). The CDR3 here is CASSLGATEAFF. The CDR3 DNA reads TGTGCCAGCAGCTTAGGGGCCACTGAAGCTTTCTTT.